The 14 T cell receptor beta chains below come from one sample, sequenced in a study of CD8+ T cells in alopecia areata (dated 2018 in TCRdb). Receptor amplification or capture employed the immunoSEQ multiplex PCR assay. For TCR sequencing, RNA was extracted from every sample and reverse transcribed into cDNA to serve as template. TCRdb retrieved this table from immuneACCESS and kept in-frame rearrangements only. Not all clones are present; in checked studies, unresolved V genes account for under half, and no reason is known for the remainder. Counted in this sample were around 210,000 clones; around 50% of them appeared once. The ten largest clones represent around 5% of the sample. What was sequenced was CD8+ T cells sorted from blood. The source of these receptors is a human donor in good health.

The DNA for the CDR3 is TGTGCCAGCACCGATGGTTCCTACAATGAGCAGTTCTTC. This translates into CASTDGSYNEQFF. The chain uses TRBV6-5 and TRBJ2-1, with no clear D. V gave up 7 bases and J gave up 1 base, with 8 bases separating them. The CDR3 has 13 amino acids. Per germline, CDR1 MNHEY and CDR2 SVGAGI.

This chain joins TRBV27 and TRBJ2-7; the D gene is possibly TRBD2 (5 bases). This CDR3 is built from 14 residues. The germline gives CDR1 MNHEY, CDR2 SMNVEV (reference sequence). Trimming pared 6 bases from V and 3 bases from J, leaving 15 bases between. This chain's CDR3 is CASSQEGYYYEQYF. The CDR3 DNA reads TGTGCCAGCAGCCAAGAGGGCTACTACTACGAGCAGTACTTC.

CDR3 in amino acids: CATSRARQGYNEQFF. In DNA, the CDR3 is TGTGCCACCAGCAGAGCAAGGCAGGGGTACAATGAGCAGTTCTTC. The rearrangement uses TRBV15 and TRBJ2-1; perhaps TRBD1 as D (6 bases). Deletions cut 1 base from V and 4 bases from J, with 11 bases between. Looked up from germline, CDR1 is LNHNV and CDR2 is YYDKDF (reference sequence). The CDR3 loop spans 15 amino acids. The full variable domain, with the rest looked up from reference TRBV15 and TRBJ2-1, is DAMVIQNPRYQVTQFGKPVTLSCSQTLNHNVMYWYQQKSSQAPKLLFHYYDKDFNNEADTPDNFQSRRPNTSFCFLDIRSPGLGDTAMYLCATSRARQGYNEQFFGPGTRLTVL.

This clone came up a few times. The chain links TRBV5-6 to TRBJ2-7, with D maybe TRBD1 (6 bases). This CDR3 comprises 14 residues. The germline V gene encodes CDR1 SGHDT and CDR2 YYEEEE. V dropped 0 bases and J dropped 4 bases, with 11 bases sitting between them. Here the CDR3 DNA reads TGTGCCAGCAGCTTGGTAGGACAGCTTTACGAGCAGTACTTC. It yields the protein CASSLVGQLYEQYF. The full variable domain, its missing parts supplied by reference TRBV5-6 and TRBJ2-7, is DAGVTQSPTHLIKTRGQQVTLRCSPKSGHDTVSWYQQALGQGPQFIFQYYEEEERQRGNFPDRFSGHQFPNYSSELNVNALLLGDSALYLCASSLVGQLYEQYFGPGTRLTVT.

A few counts support this clone. V gene TRBV7-8 combines with J gene TRBJ1-2; D not resolved. V was shortened by 3 bases and J by 4 bases, with 18 bases between the two germline ends. Germline V gene lookup returns CDR1 SGHVS and CDR2 FQNEAQ. This CDR3 is 16 amino acids long. CDR3 sequence: CASSFGAGVVGYGYTF. As DNA, the CDR3 is TGTGCCAGCAGCTTCGGAGCCGGGGTAGTTGGCTATGGCTACACCTTC.

Regarding this clone: This sample includes further DNA sequences coding for the same CDR3. The gene calls are TRBV6-5 and TRBJ1-1; no reliable D call. This CDR3 is 12 amino acids long. With 6 bases removed from V and 1 base from J, the gap between germline ends came to 6 bases. The germline V gene has CDR1 MNHEY and CDR2 SVGAGI. In DNA, the CDR3 is TGTGCCAGCAGCCCGGGGAACACTGAAGCTTTCTTT. Translation gives CASSPGNTEAFF.

This clone was seen more than once but under ten times. V usage is TRBV5-6 and J usage is TRBJ2-3, with 7 bases identical to TRBD2. The CDR3 runs 15 residues. V lost 2 bases and J lost 0; bases outside the gene matches: 3. Germline V gene lookup returns CDR1 SGHDT and CDR2 YYEEEE. CDR3 sequence reads: CASSLSGVSTDTQYF. The CDR3 DNA reads as TGTGCCAGCAGCTTAAGCGGGGTTAGCACAGATACGCAGTATTTT.

This chain uses TRBV5-4 with TRBJ2-2; D is uncertain. Trimming took off 4 bases at V and 6 bases at J, with 16 bases between the two ends. The germline V gene has CDR1 SGHNT and CDR2 YYREEE (reference sequence). CDR3 length equals 15 residues. The CDR3 DNA follows: TGTGCCAGCAGCCCGGCTACAGCTCCTCCCGGGGAGCTGTTTTTT. Translated, it gives CASSPATAPPGELFF.

This sequence joins TRBV14 and TRBJ1-1; 7 bases fit TRBD1. Trimming at V came to 4 bases and at J to 5 bases, leaving 13 bases not matched to a gene. This CDR3 has 16 residues. CDR1 and CDR2 (germline): SGHDN, FVKESK. DNA for the CDR3: TGTGCCAGCAGCCGCGAACAGGGGATCAGTTATACTGAAGCTTTCTTT. Protein product: CASSREQGISYTEAFF.

This chain uses TRBV4-1 with TRBJ2-1; D could derive from TRBD1 or TRBD2 (5 bases each). Germline CDR1 reads MGHRA; CDR2 reads YSYEKL. The CDR3 has 15 residues. V gave up 2 bases and J gave up 0 bases, with 8 bases separating them. In DNA form, the CDR3 reads TGCGCCAGCAGCCAATCGGGGCCCTCCTACAATGAGCAGTTCTTC. Translation gives CASSQSGPSYNEQFF.

The V and J genes are TRBV9 and TRBJ2-1; D remains unclear. The CDR3 is 12 residues long. The V gene lost 2 bases and the J gene lost 5 bases, with 5 bases spanning the gap. Per the germline V gene, CDR1 is SGDLS and CDR2 is YYNGEE. CDR3 bases: TGTGCCAGCAGCGTTAGGGACAATGAGCAGTTCTTC. It translates to CASSVRDNEQFF.

This clone was seen repeatedly, ten times or more. V is TRBV4-2 and J is TRBJ2-2, with no clear D. This CDR3 region has 15 residues. Germline-derived CDR1 and CDR2 are LGHNA and YNFKEQ. V lost 2 bases and J 6 bases, leaving 13 bases between the germline ends. The CDR3 loop is CASSQQAGDSGELFF. The CDR3 DNA is TGTGCCAGCAGCCAACAGGCTGGCGACTCCGGGGAGCTGTTTTTT.

CDR3 DNA: TGTGCCAGCAAAGGACAACAGGGGAGCAATCAGCCCCAGCATTTT. Protein product: CASKGQQGSNQPQHF. This chain links TRBV6-1 with TRBJ1-5; TRBD1 matches 7 bases. CDR1 and CDR2 from the germline V gene are MNHNS and SASEGT. The trim removed 7 bases at V and 1 base at J, leaving 7 bases unmatched. The CDR3 is made up of 15 amino acids.

The chain couples TRBV29-1 to TRBJ2-7; TRBD1 agrees at 9 bases. Trimming removed 4 bases from V and 6 bases from J; junction bases left unmatched: 10. Germline CDR1 SQVTM, CDR2 ANQGSEA. The length of the CDR3 is 14 residues. The CDR3 reads CSVAFRGQGGEQYF. In DNA, the CDR3 is TGCAGCGTTGCATTTAGGGGACAGGGAGGCGAGCAGTACTTC.